The rows below give T cell receptor beta chains drawn from one sample of a study of blood T cell repertoires in COVID-19. The assay was immunoSEQ multiplex PCR, and TCRdb's table has in-frame clones only and misses some. The table has 400,000 to 500,000 clones, roughly 88% seen once; the top ten hold less than 2%. Sequenced sample: PBMCs or T cells enriched from blood (not recorded which). Receptors were obtained from a woman aged 40 to 50 who had recovered from COVID-19. Each CDR3 is given with its conserved first and last residue. D genes are given only for firm matches. Part of the rows lack a size; the others show once, few, many or a class for expanded clones.

CASSPGTDRNEKLFF	TGTGCCAGCAGCCCAGGGACAGATAGAAATGAAAAACTGTTTTTT	TRBD1	TRBV7-6	TRBJ1-4	.
CASSSKQGALGTEAFF	TGTGCCAGCAGCTCCAAACAGGGGGCGCTGGGCACTGAAGCTTTCTTT	TRBD1	TRBV7-2	TRBJ1-1	.
CASSFEGAGPYEQYF	TGCGCCAGCAGCTTCGAAGGGGCAGGGCCCTACGAGCAGTACTTC	.	TRBV5-1	TRBJ2-7	.
CSASSHSLNTEAFF	TGCAGTGCTAGTTCACACAGCTTGAACACTGAAGCTTTCTTT	.	TRBV20-1	TRBJ1-1	.
CTTRRGAMNTEAFF	TGCACCACACGGCGGGGGGCTATGAACACTGAAGCTTTCTTT	.	TRBV29-1	TRBJ1-1	few
CASSQVPPSLAGVRVGTQYF	TGTGCCAGCAGCCAAGTACCCCCCTCTTTAGCGGGAGTAAGGGTTGGGACCCAGTACTTC	TRBD2	TRBV3-1/TRBV3-2	TRBJ2-5	once
CASSFRASGSYEQYF	TGTGCCAGTAGTTTTAGGGCTAGCGGGAGTTACGAGCAGTACTTC	TRBD2	TRBV19	TRBJ2-7	.
CASSPDWGRFETQYF	TGTGCCAGCAGTCCCGACTGGGGGCGGTTTGAGACCCAGTACTTC	.	TRBV5-4	TRBJ2-5	.
CASSLASGSYNEQFF	TGTGCCAGCAGCTTAGCTTCGGGCTCCTACAATGAGCAGTTCTTC	.	TRBV11-3	TRBJ2-1	.
CASSISWGLPSGNTIYF	TGTGCCAGTAGTATATCCTGGGGACTACCCTCTGGAAACACCATATATTTT	.	TRBV19	TRBJ1-3	once
CASSQDTGLRGEQYF	TGTGCCAGCAGCCAAGATACAGGGCTCCGGGGCGAGCAGTACTTC	.	TRBV3-1/TRBV3-2	TRBJ2-7	.
CASSHPPDEQFF	TGCGCCAGCAGCCACCCACCGGATGAGCAGTTCTTC	.	TRBV4-3	TRBJ2-1	.
CASSQQDRGMNTEAFF	TGCGCCAGCAGCCAACAGGACAGGGGAATGAACACTGAAGCTTTCTTT	TRBD1	TRBV4-1	TRBJ1-1	.
CASSQTEPGLNIF	TGTGCCAGCAGTCAGACGGAGCCAGGGCTCAACATCTTC	.	TRBV2	TRBJ1-2	.